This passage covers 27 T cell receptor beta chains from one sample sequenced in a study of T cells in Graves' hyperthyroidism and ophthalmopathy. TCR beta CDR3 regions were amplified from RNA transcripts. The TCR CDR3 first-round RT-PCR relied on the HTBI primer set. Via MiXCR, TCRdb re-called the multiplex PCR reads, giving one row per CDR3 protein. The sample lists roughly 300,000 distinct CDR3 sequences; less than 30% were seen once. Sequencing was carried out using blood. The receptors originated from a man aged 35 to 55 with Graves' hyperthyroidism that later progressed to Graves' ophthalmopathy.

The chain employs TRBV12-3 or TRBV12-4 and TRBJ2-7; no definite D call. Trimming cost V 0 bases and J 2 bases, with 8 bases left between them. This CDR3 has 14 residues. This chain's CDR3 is CASSLARATYEQYF. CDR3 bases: TGTGCCAGCAGTTTAGCGAGAGCCACCTACGAGCAGTACTTC.

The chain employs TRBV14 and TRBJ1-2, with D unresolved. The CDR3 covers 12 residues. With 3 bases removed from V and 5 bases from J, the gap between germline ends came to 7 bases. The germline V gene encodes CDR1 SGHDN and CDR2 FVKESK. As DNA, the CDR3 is TGTGCCAGCAGCCACCGCGGTTATGGCTACACCTTC. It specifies CASSHRGYGYTF.

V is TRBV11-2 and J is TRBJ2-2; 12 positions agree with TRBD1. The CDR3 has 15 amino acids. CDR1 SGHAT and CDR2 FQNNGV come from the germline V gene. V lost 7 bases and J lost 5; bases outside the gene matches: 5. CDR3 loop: CASNLGQGATGELFF. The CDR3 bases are TGTGCCAGCAACCTGGGACAGGGGGCGACCGGGGAGCTGTTTTTT.

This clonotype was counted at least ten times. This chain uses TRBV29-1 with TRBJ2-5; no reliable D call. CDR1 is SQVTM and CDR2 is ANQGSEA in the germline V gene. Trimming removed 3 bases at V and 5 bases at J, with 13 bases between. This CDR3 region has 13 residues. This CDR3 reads CSVEHRDLETQYF. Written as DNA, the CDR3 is TGCAGCGTTGAGCATAGGGATCTGGAGACCCAGTACTTC.

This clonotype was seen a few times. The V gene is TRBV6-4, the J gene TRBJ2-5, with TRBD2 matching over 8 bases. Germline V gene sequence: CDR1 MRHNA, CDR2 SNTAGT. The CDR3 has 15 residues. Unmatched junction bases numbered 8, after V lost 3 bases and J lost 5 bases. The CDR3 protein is CASSEAGTSYETQYF. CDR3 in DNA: TGTGCCAGCAGTGAAGCGGGGACTAGTTACGAGACCCAGTACTTC.

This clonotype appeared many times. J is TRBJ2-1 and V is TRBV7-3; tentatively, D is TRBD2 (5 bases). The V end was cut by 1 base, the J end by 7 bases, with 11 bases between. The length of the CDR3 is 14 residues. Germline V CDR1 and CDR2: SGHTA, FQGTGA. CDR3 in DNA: TGTGCCAGCAGCTTAAGAGGGATAGGGAATGAGCAGTTCTTC. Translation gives CASSLRGIGNEQFF.

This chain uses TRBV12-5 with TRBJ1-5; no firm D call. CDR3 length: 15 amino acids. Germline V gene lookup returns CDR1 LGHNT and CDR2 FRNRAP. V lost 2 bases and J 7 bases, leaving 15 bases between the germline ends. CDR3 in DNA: TGTGCTAGTGGTTTGTGGGTGGGTGGGCGGCAGCCCCAGCATTTT. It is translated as CASGLWVGGRQPQHF.

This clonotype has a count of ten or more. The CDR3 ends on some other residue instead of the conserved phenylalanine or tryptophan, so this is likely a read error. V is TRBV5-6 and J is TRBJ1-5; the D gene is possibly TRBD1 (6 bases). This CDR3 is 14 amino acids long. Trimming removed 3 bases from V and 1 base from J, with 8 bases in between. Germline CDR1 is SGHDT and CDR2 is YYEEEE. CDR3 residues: CASSSGQSNQPQHL. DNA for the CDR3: TGTGCCAGCAGCTCTGGACAGAGCAATCAGCCCCAGCATTTG.

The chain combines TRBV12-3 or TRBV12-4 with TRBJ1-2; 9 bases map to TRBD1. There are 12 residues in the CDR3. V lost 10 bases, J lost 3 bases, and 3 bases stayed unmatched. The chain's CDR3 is CATGTGYYGYTF. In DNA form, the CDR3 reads TGTGCCACCGGGACAGGGTACTATGGCTACACCTTC.

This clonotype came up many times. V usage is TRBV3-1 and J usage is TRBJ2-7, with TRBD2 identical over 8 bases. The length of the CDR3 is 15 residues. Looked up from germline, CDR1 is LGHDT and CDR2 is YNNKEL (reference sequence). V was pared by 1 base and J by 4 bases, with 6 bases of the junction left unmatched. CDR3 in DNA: TGTGCCAGCAGCCAAGCCAGCGGGAGTACGTACGAGCAGTACTTC. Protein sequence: CASSQASGSTYEQYF.

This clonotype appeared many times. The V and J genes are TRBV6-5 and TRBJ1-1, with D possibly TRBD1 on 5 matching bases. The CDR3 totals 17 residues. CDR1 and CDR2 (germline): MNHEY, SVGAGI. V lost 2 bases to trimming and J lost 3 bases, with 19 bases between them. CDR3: CASSYEVGGMPYTEAFF. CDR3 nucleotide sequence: TGTGCCAGCAGTTACGAAGTGGGGGGAATGCCATACACTGAAGCTTTCTTT.

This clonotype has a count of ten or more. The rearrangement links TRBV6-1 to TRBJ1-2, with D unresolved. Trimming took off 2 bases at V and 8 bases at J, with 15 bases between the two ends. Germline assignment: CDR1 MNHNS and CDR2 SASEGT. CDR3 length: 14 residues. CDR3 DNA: TGTGCCAGCAGTGAATCTGCCGGGAGCGGCGGCTACACCTTC. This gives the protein CASSESAGSGGYTF.

The CDR3 DNA sequence: TGTGCCACCAGCCCCATTACCGCCTCTGGGGCCAACGTCCTGACTTTC. Residues: CATSPITASGANVLTF. V usage is TRBV15 and J usage is TRBJ2-6; D is ambiguous. The ends were cut back, 5 bases at V and 0 bases at J, with 11 bases in the middle. The length of the CDR3 is 16 residues. Germline V gives CDR1 LNHNV, CDR2 YYDKDF (reference sequence).

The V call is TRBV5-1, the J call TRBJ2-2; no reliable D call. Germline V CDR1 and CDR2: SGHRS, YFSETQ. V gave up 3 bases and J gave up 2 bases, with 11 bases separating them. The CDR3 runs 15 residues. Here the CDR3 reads CASSSDAVNTGELFF. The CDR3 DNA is TGCGCCAGCAGCTCGGACGCGGTAAACACCGGGGAGCTGTTTTTT. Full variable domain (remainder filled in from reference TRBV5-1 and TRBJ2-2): KAGVTQTPRYLIKTRGQQVTLSCSPISGHRSVSWYQQTPGQGLQFLFEYFSETQRNKGNFPGRFSGRQFSNSRSEMNVSTLELGDSALYLCASSSDAVNTGELFFGEGSRLTVL.

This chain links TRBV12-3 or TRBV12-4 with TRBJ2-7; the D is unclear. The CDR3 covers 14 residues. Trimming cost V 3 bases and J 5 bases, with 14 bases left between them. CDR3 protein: CASSLLAGSHEQYF. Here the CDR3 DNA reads TGTGCCAGCAGTTTGTTAGCTGGATCCCACGAGCAGTACTTC.

The chain's CDR3 is CASSEQPGQGYEQYF. The CDR3, as DNA: TGTGCCAGCAGCGAACAACCGGGACAGGGCTACGAGCAGTACTTC. J is TRBJ2-7 and V is TRBV6-1, with 9 bases lining up with TRBD1. CDR1 and CDR2 (germline): MNHNS, SASEGT. The CDR3 is made up of 15 amino acids. V was clipped by 6 bases and J by 3 bases; unmatched bases: 9.

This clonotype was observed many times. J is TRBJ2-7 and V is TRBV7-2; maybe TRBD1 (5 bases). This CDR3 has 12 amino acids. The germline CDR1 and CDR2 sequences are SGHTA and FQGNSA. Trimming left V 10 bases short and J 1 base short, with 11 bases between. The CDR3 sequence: CAIQDISYEQYF. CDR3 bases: TGTGCCATTCAGGACATATCCTACGAGCAGTACTTC.

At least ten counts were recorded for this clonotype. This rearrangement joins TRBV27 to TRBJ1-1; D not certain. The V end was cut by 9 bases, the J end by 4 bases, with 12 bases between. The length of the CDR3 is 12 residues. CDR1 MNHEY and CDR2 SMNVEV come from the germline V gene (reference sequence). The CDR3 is CARNWWPTEAFF. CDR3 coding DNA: TGTGCCAGGAACTGGTGGCCCACTGAAGCTTTCTTT.

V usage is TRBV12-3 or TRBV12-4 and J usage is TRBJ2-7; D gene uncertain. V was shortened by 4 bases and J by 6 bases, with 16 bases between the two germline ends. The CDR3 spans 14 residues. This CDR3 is CASSSHPVLGEQYF. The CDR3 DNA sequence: TGTGCCAGCAGTTCTCACCCCGTCCTGGGCGAGCAGTACTTC.

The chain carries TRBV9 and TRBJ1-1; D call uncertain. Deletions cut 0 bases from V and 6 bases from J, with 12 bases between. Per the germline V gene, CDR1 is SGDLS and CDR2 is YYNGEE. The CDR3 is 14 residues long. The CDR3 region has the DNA TGTGCCAGCAGCGTAGCGGCGGAAATGGCTGAAGCTTTCTTT. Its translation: CASSVAAEMAEAFF.

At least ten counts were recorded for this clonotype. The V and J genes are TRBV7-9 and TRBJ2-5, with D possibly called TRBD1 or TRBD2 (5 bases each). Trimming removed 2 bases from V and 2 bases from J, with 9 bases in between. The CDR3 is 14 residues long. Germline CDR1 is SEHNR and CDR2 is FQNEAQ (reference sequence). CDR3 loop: CASSLMRGQETQYF. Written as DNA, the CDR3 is TGTGCCAGCAGCTTAATGAGGGGACAAGAGACCCAGTACTTC.

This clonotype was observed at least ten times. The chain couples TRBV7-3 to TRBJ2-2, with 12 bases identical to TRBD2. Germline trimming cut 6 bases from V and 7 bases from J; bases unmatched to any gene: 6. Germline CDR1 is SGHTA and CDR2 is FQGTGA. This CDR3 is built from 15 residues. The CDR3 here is CASSPSGRANGELFF. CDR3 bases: TGTGCCAGCAGTCCTAGCGGGAGGGCGAACGGGGAGCTGTTTTTT.

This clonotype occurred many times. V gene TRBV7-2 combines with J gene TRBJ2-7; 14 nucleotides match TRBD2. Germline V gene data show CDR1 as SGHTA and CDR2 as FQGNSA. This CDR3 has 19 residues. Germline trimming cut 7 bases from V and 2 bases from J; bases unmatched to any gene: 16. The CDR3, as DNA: TGTGCCAGCACCTCAGCTTCTGGGACTAGCGGGAGATTCGCCTACGAGCAGTACTTC. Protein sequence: CASTSASGTSGRFAYEQYF.

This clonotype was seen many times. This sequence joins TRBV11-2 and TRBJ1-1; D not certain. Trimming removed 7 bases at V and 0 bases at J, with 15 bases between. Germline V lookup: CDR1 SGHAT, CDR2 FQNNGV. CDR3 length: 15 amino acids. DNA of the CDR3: TGTGCCAGCATGAGGCGGACTGAGATGAACACTGAAGCTTTCTTT. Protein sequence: CASMRRTEMNTEAFF.

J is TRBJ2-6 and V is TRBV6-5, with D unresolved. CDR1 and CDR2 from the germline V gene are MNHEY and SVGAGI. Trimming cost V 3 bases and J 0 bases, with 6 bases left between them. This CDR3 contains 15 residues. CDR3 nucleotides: TGTGCCAGCAGTTATTTAGACTCTGGGGCCAACGTCCTGACTTTC. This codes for CASSYLDSGANVLTF.

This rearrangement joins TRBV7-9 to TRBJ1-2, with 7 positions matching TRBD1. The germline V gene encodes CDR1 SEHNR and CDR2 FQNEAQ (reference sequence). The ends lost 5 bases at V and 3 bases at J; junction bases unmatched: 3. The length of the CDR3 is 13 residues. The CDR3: CASSVGQYYGYTF. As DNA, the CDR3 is TGTGCCAGCAGCGTGGGACAGTACTATGGCTACACCTTC.

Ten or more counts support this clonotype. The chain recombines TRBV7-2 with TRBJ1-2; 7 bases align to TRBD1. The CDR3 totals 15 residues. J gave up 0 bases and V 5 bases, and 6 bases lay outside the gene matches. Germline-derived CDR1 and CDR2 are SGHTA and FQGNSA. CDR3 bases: TGTGCCAGCAGCCTCCGGGACAGATCTAACTATGGCTACACCTTC. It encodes CASSLRDRSNYGYTF.